A selection of T cell receptor beta chains follows, all from one sample in a study of blood T cell repertoires in COVID-19. The method was immunoSEQ multiplex PCR; TCRdb's version includes in-frame clones alone and lacks a portion of them. Here the sample spans approximately 150,000 clones, 84% being singletons. What was sequenced was PBMCs or T cells enriched from blood (not recorded which). These receptor sequences come from a man between 35 and 55 years old with acute COVID-19. Both conserved end residues are part of each CDR3. D genes are given only for firm matches. Clone size appears in some rows only: once, few, many, or a class for an expanded clone.

TRBV7-9,-,-,CASSFYPDSEAFF
TRBV18,-,-,CASSPPVADHYEQYF
TRBV2,TRBD1,-,CASSDDITGVATGELFF
TRBV5-1,TRBD2,-,CASSWRGLAGGDEQYF
TRBV5-3,-,-,CARSLPGTGGWALNTDTQYF
TRBV7-2,TRBD1,-,CASSDRGPDTQYF
TRBV6-5,-,-,CASRESLSQPQHF
TRBV19,TRBD2,-,CASRIAGGSTGELFF
TRBV5-1,-,once,CASSLGDTSNQPQHF
TRBV6-1,-,once,CASIGDIYGYTF
TRBV5-1,TRBD2,-,CASSVAGYTGELFF
TRBV12-3/TRBV12-4,-,-,CASSLSGNTIYF
TRBV4-2,TRBD2,-,CASSQESQKLAGYNEQFF